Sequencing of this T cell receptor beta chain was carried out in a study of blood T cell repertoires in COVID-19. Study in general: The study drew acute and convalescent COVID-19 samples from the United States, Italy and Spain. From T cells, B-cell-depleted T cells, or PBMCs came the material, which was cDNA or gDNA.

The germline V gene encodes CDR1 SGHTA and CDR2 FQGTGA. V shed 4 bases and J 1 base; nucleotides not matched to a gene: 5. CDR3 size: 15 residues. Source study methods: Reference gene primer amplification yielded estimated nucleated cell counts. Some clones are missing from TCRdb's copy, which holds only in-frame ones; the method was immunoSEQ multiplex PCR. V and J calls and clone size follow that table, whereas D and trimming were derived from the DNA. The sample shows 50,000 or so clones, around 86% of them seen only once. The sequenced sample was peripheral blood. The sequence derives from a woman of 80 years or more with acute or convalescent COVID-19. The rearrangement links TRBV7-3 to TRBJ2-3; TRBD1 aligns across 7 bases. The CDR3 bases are TGTGCCAGCAGCTCAGGGGGTGCAGGCACAGATACGCAGTATTTT. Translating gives CASSSGGAGTDTQYF. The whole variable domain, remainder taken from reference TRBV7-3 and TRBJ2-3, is GAGVSQTPSNKVTEKGKYVELRCDPISGHTALYWYRQSLGQGPEFLIYFQGTGAADDSGLPNDRFFAVRPEGSVSTLKIQRTERGDSAVYLCASSSGGAGTDTQYFGPGTRLTVL.